The sample holds many counts of the clone carrying this T cell receptor beta chain. TCRdb re-analysed the reads in MiXCR, keeping a single row per CDR3 protein. Counted here are fewer than 80,000 distinct CDR3 sequences, 3.7% occurring once; the ten biggest clones make up roughly 4.4%. The V gene's germline CDR1 is SGHNT and CDR2 YYREEE (reference sequence). Deletions cut 2 bases from V and 1 base from J, with 9 bases between. This CDR3 has 14 amino acids. The sample originates from a study of T cell repertoires in cytomegalovirus infection. The chain carries TRBV5-4 and TRBJ2-5; tentatively, D is TRBD1 or TRBD2 (6 bases each). The clonotype comes from a human donor in good health (CMV status not recorded). Some clones in this sample may be carry-over from other donors' samples. The sequenced sample consisted of PBMCs. The CDR3 sequence is CASSLGGLQETQYF. As DNA, the CDR3 is TGTGCCAGCAGCTTAGGGGGACTCCAAGAGACCCAGTACTTC.